The 25 T cell receptor beta chains reported below all come from one sample, sequenced in a study of chemoradiotherapy in HPV16-positive cancers. Here immunoSEQ multiplex PCR was the method, and the copy in TCRdb shows in-frame clones only, minus some. This sample has around 14,000 clones; about three quarters occur once, and the top ten carry around 9.6%. Sampling took place from a patient who underwent chemoradiotherapy. Every receptor here comes from a human donor with HPV-associated anogenital cancer.

The chain is built from TRBV5-1 and TRBJ2-5; the D is unclear. V was shortened by 1 base and J by 4 bases, with 11 bases between the two germline ends. Per the germline V gene, CDR1 is SGHRS and CDR2 is YFSETQ. The CDR3 has 14 residues. In nucleotides, the CDR3 is TGCGCCAGCAGCTTGTACAGTGAAAGAGAGACCCAGTACTTC. Residues: CASSLYSERETQYF.

This clone appeared a few times. This chain links TRBV5-6 with TRBJ1-2; no clear D gene. Germline V lookup: CDR1 SGHDT, CDR2 YYEEEE. V lost 5 bases, J lost 4 bases, and 12 bases lay in between. CDR3 length equals 13 residues. Written as DNA, the CDR3 is TGTGCCAGCAGAGATCAGTTAGTCTATGGCTACACCTTC. Translating it yields CASRDQLVYGYTF. The full variable domain, rest sourced from reference TRBV5-6 and TRBJ1-2, is DAGVTQSPTHLIKTRGQQVTLRCSPKSGHDTVSWYQQALGQGPQFIFQYYEEEERQRGNFPDRFSGHQFPNYSSELNVNALLLGDSALYLCASRDQLVYGYTFGSGTRLTVV.

The chain combines TRBV5-1 with TRBJ1-2; D might be TRBD1 (5 bases). Trimming stripped 0 bases from V and 5 bases from J, with 11 bases between. The CDR3 has 14 residues. CDR1 SGHRS and CDR2 YFSETQ come from the germline V gene. In nucleotides, the CDR3 is TGCGCCAGCAGCTTGGCGGCAGGGAGTTATGGCTACACCTTC. Protein: CASSLAAGSYGYTF.

The genes are TRBV6-1 and TRBJ1-3; D is undetermined. This CDR3 region has 14 residues. The V end lost 1 base, the J end lost 4 bases, and 8 bases lay between the germline ends. Germline loops: CDR1 MNHNS, CDR2 SASEGT. CDR3 coding DNA: TGTGCCAGCAGTGAAGAGAGGGTAGGAAACACCATATATTTT. Amino acid sequence: CASSEERVGNTIYF.

The chain joins TRBV4-3 to TRBJ1-5, with D hard to call. CDR3 length: 16 amino acids. The V gene lost 1 base and the J gene lost 0 bases, with 10 bases spanning the gap. CDR1 and CDR2 from the germline V gene are LGHNA and YSLEER. The CDR3: CASSQVYGVSNQPQHF. The CDR3 DNA sequence: TGCGCCAGCAGCCAAGTATACGGAGTTAGCAATCAGCCCCAGCATTTT.

The rearrangement joins TRBV19 to TRBJ2-7; TRBD1 matches at 7 bases. J was trimmed by 4 bases and V by 5 bases; bases with no gene match: 14. Germline CDR1 reads LNHDA; CDR2 reads SQIVND (reference sequence). The CDR3 has 16 residues. For the CDR3, the DNA is TGTGCCAGTAGTGGGGGTTCGGGGACAGTCGCGTACGAGCAGTACTTC. Amino acid sequence: CASSGGSGTVAYEQYF.

This clone was seen a few times. The chain is built from TRBV4-3 and TRBJ2-1; D unclear. V was pared by 0 bases and J by 5 bases, with 5 bases between. Germline-derived CDR1 and CDR2 are LGHNA and YSLEER. This CDR3 is 13 amino acids long. The CDR3 loop is CASSQDRDNEQFF. The CDR3 DNA sequence: TGCGCCAGCAGCCAAGATCGGGACAATGAGCAGTTCTTC.

A few counts support this clone. The V and J genes are TRBV27 and TRBJ2-7; D might be TRBD1 or TRBD2, each matching 5 bases. The germline CDR1 and CDR2 sequences are MNHEY and SMNVEV (reference sequence). The CDR3 is 12 residues long. V lost 6 bases, J lost 0 bases, and 6 bases lay in between. The CDR3: CASSGTSYEQYF. In nucleotides, the CDR3 is TGTGCCAGCAGCGGGACCTCCTACGAGCAGTACTTC.

The CDR3 region is CASSPGGNNQPQHF. The DNA for the CDR3 is TGTGCCAGCAGTCCCGGGGGGAACAATCAGCCCCAGCATTTT. The chain uses TRBV5-5 and TRBJ1-5, with a possible D match to TRBD1 (5 bases). V lost 5 bases to trimming and J lost 3 bases, with 12 bases between them. This CDR3 has 14 amino acids. Looked up from germline, CDR1 is SGHKS and CDR2 is YYEKEE (reference sequence).

The V and J genes are TRBV25-1 and TRBJ1-6, with TRBD1 identical over 7 bases. The V and J ends lost 8 bases and 6 bases, in that order; junction bases with no gene match: 13. Germline V gene lookup returns CDR1 MGHDK and CDR2 SYGVNS. The CDR3 spans 16 residues. The CDR3 DNA reads as TGTGCCAGCTTTCCAGGACAGGAGGTTGTTAATTCACCCCTCCACTTT. It specifies CASFPGQEVVNSPLHF. Full variable domain (rest looked up from reference TRBV25-1 and TRBJ1-6): EADIYQTPRYLVIGTGKKITLECSQTMGHDKMYWYQQDPGMELHLIHYSYGVNSTEKGDLSSESTVSRIRTEHFPLTLESARPSHTSQYLCASFPGQEVVNSPLHFGNGTRLTVT.

This chain connects TRBV19 to TRBJ2-1; 8 positions match TRBD1. CDR3 size: 15 residues. The junction had 4 bases not matched to a gene; V was cut back by 4 bases and J by 2 bases. The germline CDR1 and CDR2 sequences are LNHDA and SQIVND (reference sequence). The CDR3 sequence is CASSKGQATYNEQFF. The CDR3 DNA sequence: TGTGCCAGTAGTAAGGGACAGGCTACCTACAATGAGCAGTTCTTC.

V usage is TRBV5-4 and J usage is TRBJ2-1; D is perhaps TRBD1 (6 bases). Germline CDR1 is SGHNT and CDR2 is YYREEE (reference sequence). CDR3 length: 14 residues. V lost 3 bases and J lost 6, with 13 bases in between. The CDR3 here is CASSSTPGANEQFF. The CDR3, as DNA: TGTGCCAGCAGCTCCACCCCAGGGGCCAATGAGCAGTTCTTC.

The chain employs TRBV9 and TRBJ1-5, with D possibly TRBD1 on 5 matching bases. The germline CDR1 and CDR2 sequences are SGDLS and YYNGEE. Trimming removed 4 bases from V and 5 bases from J, with 10 bases in between. The CDR3 sequence is 13 residues long. DNA of the CDR3: TGTGCCAGCAGCCGCCGGGACCATCAGCCCCAGCATTTT. Protein sequence: CASSRRDHQPQHF.

With respect to this clone: At one boundary the junction diverges from the germline segment, which might be a read error. The chain carries TRBV7-7 and TRBJ2-5; D remains unclear. Germline-derived CDR1 and CDR2 are SSHAT and FNYEAQ (reference sequence). The CDR3 has 14 amino acids. The CDR3 bases are TGTGCTAGCAGCTTAGCCCCGACCACGGAGACCCAGTACTTC. Translation gives CASSLAPTTETQYF. The complete variable domain, with remaining parts taken from reference TRBV7-7 and TRBJ2-5, reads GAGVSQSPRYKVTKRGQDVTLRCDPISSHATLYWYQQALGQGPEFLTYFNYEAQPDKSGLPSDRFSAERPEGSISTLTIQRTEQRDSAMYRCASSLAPTTETQYFGPGTRLLVL.

The rearrangement joins TRBV6-6 to TRBJ1-3; TRBD1 aligns across 7 bases. This CDR3 region has 16 residues. The V gene end was trimmed by 6 bases and the J gene end by 0 bases; junction bases not matched to a gene: 8. CDR1 is MNHNY and CDR2 is SVGAGI in the germline V gene (reference sequence). The CDR3: CASRQTGSYSGNTIYF. The CDR3 nucleotides read TGTGCCAGCAGGCAGACAGGGTCCTACTCTGGAAACACCATATATTTT.

This chain uses TRBV11-3 with TRBJ2-2, with D possibly being TRBD1 (5 bases). Germline V CDR1 and CDR2: SGHNT, YENEEA. Trimming took off 5 bases at V and 0 bases at J, with 10 bases between the two ends. The CDR3 totals 15 residues. DNA of the CDR3: TGTGCCAGCAGCATGACAGCTTCGAACACCGGGGAGCTGTTTTTT. It specifies CASSMTASNTGELFF.

The rearrangement uses TRBV30 and TRBJ1-2, with 10 bases fitting TRBD1. J gave up 6 bases and V 4 bases, and 5 bases lay outside the gene matches. CDR1 is GTSNPN, CDR2 SVGIG, per germline (reference sequence). There are 13 residues in the CDR3. The CDR3 bases are TGTGCCTGGATGGGGGGACAGGGGAATGGCTACACCTTC. This encodes CAWMGGQGNGYTF.

This chain's CDR3 is CASRKRGSTDTQYF. CDR3 bases: TGTGCCAGCAGGAAAAGAGGGTCCACAGATACGCAGTATTTT. This sequence joins TRBV28 and TRBJ2-3; perhaps TRBD2 as D (5 bases). V was shortened by 6 bases and J by 2 bases, with 12 bases between the two germline ends. CDR1 MDHEN and CDR2 SYDVKM come from the germline V gene. The CDR3 length is 14 residues. Filled out from reference TRBV28 and TRBJ2-3, the complete variable domain reads DVKVTQSSRYLVKRTGEKVFLECVQDMDHENMFWYRQDPGLGLRLIYFSYDVKMKEKGDIPEGYSVSREKKERFSLILESASTNQTSMYLCASRKRGSTDTQYFGPGTRLTVL.

This chain connects TRBV4-1 to TRBJ2-4, with 12 positions matching TRBD2. This CDR3 region has 21 residues. V was pared by 4 bases and J by 1 base, with 17 bases of the junction left unmatched. The germline V gene encodes CDR1 MGHRA and CDR2 YSYEKL. CDR3 sequence: CASSLLPWGTSGFKAKNIQYF. DNA for the CDR3: TGCGCCAGCAGCCTACTCCCTTGGGGGACTAGCGGGTTTAAGGCCAAAAACATTCAGTACTTC.

This chain joins TRBV9 and TRBJ2-3; 10 bases fit TRBD2. Looked up from germline, CDR1 is SGDLS and CDR2 is YYNGEE. The CDR3 loop spans 17 amino acids. With 0 bases clipped from V and 5 bases from J, the junction kept 9 bases outside the gene matches. CDR3 amino acids: CASSVEGSGGAEDTQYF. CDR3 DNA sequence: TGTGCCAGCAGCGTAGAGGGGAGCGGGGGGGCTGAAGATACGCAGTATTTT.

The V call is TRBV13, the J call TRBJ1-1; D not resolved. V lost 5 bases and J 11 bases, leaving 6 bases between the germline ends. The CDR3 extends over 9 amino acids. Germline assignment: CDR1 PRHDT and CDR2 FYEKMQ (reference sequence). The chain's CDR3 is CASSPSAFF. In DNA, the CDR3 is TGTGCCAGCAGCCCGTCGGCTTTCTTT. The variable domain in full, completed from reference TRBV13 and TRBJ1-1, reads AAGVIQSPRHLIKEKRETATLKCYPIPRHDTVYWYQQGPGQDPQFLISFYEKMQSDKGSIPDRFSAQQFSDYHSELNMSSLELGDSALYFCASSPSAFFGQGTRLTVV.

The gene calls are TRBV2 and TRBJ1-5; D possibly corresponds to TRBD1 (6 bases). The germline gives CDR1 SNHLY, CDR2 FYNNEI. The CDR3 consists of 13 residues. V was clipped by 8 bases and J by 3 bases, with 11 bases between them. The CDR3, as DNA: TGTGCCAGCGGAGGACAGCCCAATCAGCCCCAGCATTTT. Encoded protein: CASGGQPNQPQHF.

This clone was picked up a small number of times. The gene calls are TRBV27 and TRBJ2-1, with a weak D call TRBD2 (6 bases). This CDR3 has 14 amino acids. Germline V gives CDR1 MNHEY, CDR2 SMNVEV (reference sequence). V lost 2 bases and J lost 3, with 8 bases in between. Here the CDR3 reads CASSLGGIYNEQFF. The CDR3 nucleotides read TGTGCCAGCAGTTTAGGCGGGATCTACAATGAGCAGTTCTTC.

The chain links TRBV15 to TRBJ2-7, with TRBD1 matching over 7 bases. The CDR3 contains 16 residues. The germline V gene has CDR1 LNHNV and CDR2 YYDKDF (reference sequence). J lost 0 bases, V lost 0 bases, and 5 bases had no gene match. In DNA, the CDR3 is TGTGCCACCAGCAGAGATGTCGACAGGGTCTCCTACGAGCAGTACTTC. It specifies CATSRDVDRVSYEQYF.

As DNA, the CDR3 is TGCGCCAGCAGCTCCCAATGGGGGAACAAAAACATTCAGTACTTC. It encodes CASSSQWGNKNIQYF. The J gene is TRBJ2-4, the V gene TRBV5-1; D tentatively fits TRBD1 or TRBD2 (5 bases each). With 3 bases removed from V and 3 bases from J, the gap between germline ends came to 13 bases. The length of the CDR3 is 15 residues. In germline, CDR1 is SGHRS, CDR2 YFSETQ.